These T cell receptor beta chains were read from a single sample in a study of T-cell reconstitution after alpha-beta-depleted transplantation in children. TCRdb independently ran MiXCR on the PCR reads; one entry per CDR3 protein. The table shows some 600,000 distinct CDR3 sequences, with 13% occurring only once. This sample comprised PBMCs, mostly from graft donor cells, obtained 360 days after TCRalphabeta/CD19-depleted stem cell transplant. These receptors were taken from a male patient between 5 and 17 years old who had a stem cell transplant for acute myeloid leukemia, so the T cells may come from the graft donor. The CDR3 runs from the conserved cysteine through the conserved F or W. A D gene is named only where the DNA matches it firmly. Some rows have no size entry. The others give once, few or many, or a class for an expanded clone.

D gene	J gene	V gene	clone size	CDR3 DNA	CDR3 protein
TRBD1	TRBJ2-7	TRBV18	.	TGTGCCAGCTCACCTTCCTTTGGGACAGATTTCTACGAGCAGTACTTC	CASSPSFGTDFYEQYF
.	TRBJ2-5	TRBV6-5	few	TGTGCCAGCAGTTATGTGCGCCCCCCGGGGGAGACCCAGTACTTC	CASSYVRPPGETQYF
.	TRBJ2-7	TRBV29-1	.	TGCAGCGTTGTGTCTCTAGCCTACGAGCAGTACTTC	CSVVSLAYEQYF
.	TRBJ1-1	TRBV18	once	TGTGCCAGCTCACCGAGGCGGGGAATAAACGGTGAAGCTTTCTTT	CASSPRRGINGEAFF
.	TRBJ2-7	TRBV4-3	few	TGCGCCAGCAGCCAATACCCGGGCACCTCCTACGAGCAGTACTTC	CASSQYPGTSYEQYF
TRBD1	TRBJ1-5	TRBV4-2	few	TGTGCCAGCAGCCTAGAGGACAGGGGATATAGCAATCAGCCCCAGCATTTT	CASSLEDRGYSNQPQHF
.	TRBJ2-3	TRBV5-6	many	TGTGCCAGCAGCTATCCGGGACAAGAGGGGGATACGCAGTATTTT	CASSYPGQEGDTQYF
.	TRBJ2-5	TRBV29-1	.	TGCAGTTCCGGATGGGAGACCCAGTACTTC	CSSGWETQYF
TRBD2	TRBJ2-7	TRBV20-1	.	TGCAGTGCTAGAGATCGGGCTAGCGGGAGGACCTTCTACGAGCAGTACTTC	CSARDRASGRTFYEQYF
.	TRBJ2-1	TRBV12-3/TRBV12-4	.	TGTGCCAGCAGTTTCAATAGAAGGCTATACAATGAGCAGTTCTTC	CASSFNRRLYNEQFF
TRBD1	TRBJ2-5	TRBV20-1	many	TGCAGTGCTACCCCAGGGGGCCGGGAGACCCAGTACTTC	CSATPGGRETQYF
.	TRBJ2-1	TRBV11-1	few	TGTGCCAGCAGCTCTAGGGGGGGGGAGCAGTTCTTC	CASSSRGGEQFF
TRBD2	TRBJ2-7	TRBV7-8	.	TGTGCCAGCAGCCCCTGGGAGGGCCCCTTCGAGCAGTACTTC	CASSPWEGPFEQYF
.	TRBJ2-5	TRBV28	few	TGTGCCAGCAGTGATTTCGGGACGGTCCAAGAGACCCAGTACTTC	CASSDFGTVQETQYF
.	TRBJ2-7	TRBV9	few	TGTGCCAGCAGCGTAGGAGTCGCGGGCTACGAGCAGTACTTC	CASSVGVAGYEQYF